The text below deals with one T cell receptor beta chain. This specimen belongs to a study of blood T cell repertoires in COVID-19. On the study more broadly: Spain, Italy and the United States supplied samples that represented acute and convalescent COVID-19. T cells, B-cell-depleted T cells, or PBMCs provided the cDNA or gDNA that served as material.

Authors' methods: Reference gene primer amplification gave estimated nucleated cell counts. Here immunoSEQ multiplex PCR was the method, and the copy in TCRdb shows in-frame clones only, minus some. The D gene and trimming were derived from the DNA, and the V and J assignments and clone size from that table. The data show about 170,000 clones, around nine tenths seen once. Sequencing was carried out using peripheral blood. The receptor comes from a man in his forties or fifties who had recovered from COVID-19.

The CDR3 bases are TGTGCCAGCAGCCAAGAGGACAGGGGATCCTATGGCTACACCTTC. It yields the protein CASSQEDRGSYGYTF. V gene TRBV4-2 combines with J gene TRBJ1-2, with 9 bases aligning to TRBD1. The germline V gene has CDR1 LGHNA and CDR2 YNFKEQ. The CDR3 covers 15 residues. V was clipped by 0 bases and J by 4 bases; unmatched bases: 3.